Described below is a single TCR beta chain sequence and its context. The antigen remains undetermined. Germline lookup yields CDR1 SGDLS and CDR2 YYNGEE. The CDR3 totals 14 residues. Deletions cut 3 bases from V and 5 bases from J, with 15 bases between. The data belong to a study of blood T cells in healthy people across ages. General study findings and limits: Higher diversity and more naive CD4+ cells were features of long-lived donors, compared to aged donors.

Aged about 6 to 90, donors were systemically healthy Caucasians from Russia. It was with a sample-barcoded 5' primer and a J-beta primer mix that a second PCR of roughly 7 to 12 cycles was run. From each sample, at least 3 million paired-end reads containing CDR3 were obtained. TCRdb passed the 5' RACE reads through MiXCR, listing each CDR3 protein once. The data contain 1.4 million or so distinct CDR3 sequences, approximately 43% of them singletons. The TCR was taken from a woman aged 18-29 years in good health. The sequencing sample was made of blood. The chain recombines TRBV9 with TRBJ2-7; maybe TRBD1 (6 bases). The DNA for the CDR3 is TGTGCCAGCAGCGCCCTCGTGACAGGTCACGAGCAGTACTTC. Protein product: CASSALVTGHEQYF.